The 5 T cell receptor beta chains below were found in one sample sequenced in a study of beta chain features in type 1 diabetes. Study-wide findings and caveats: Type 1 diabetes patients had TCRB CDR3s that were shorter (moderately but significantly so) in all four CD4+ subsets.

These receptors' antigens are unknown. Reverse transcribing all isolated RNA meant expressed TCRB transcripts were sequenced. TCRdb's copy holds only in-frame clones and misses some; the assay was immunoSEQ multiplex PCR. The sample has roughly 330,000 clones, roughly 12% seen once. The sequenced sample consisted of naive CD4+ T cells from blood. Every receptor here comes from a woman aged 18-29 years with type 1 diabetes.

This clone has only a few counts. The chain couples TRBV6-6 to TRBJ2-5; D might be TRBD1 (5 bases). This CDR3 is 14 amino acids long. V was shortened by 6 bases and J by 5 bases, with 16 bases between the two germline ends. Germline CDR1 and CDR2: MNHNY and SVGAGI (reference sequence). CDR3 in amino acids: CASSNQGPRETQYF. The CDR3 DNA follows: TGTGCCAGCAGCAATCAGGGCCCCAGGGAGACCCAGTACTTC.

CDR3 sequence: CASSYSIAGTDTQYF. CDR3 bases: TGTGCCAGCAGTTACTCGATAGCGGGCACAGATACGCAGTATTTT. This rearrangement joins TRBV6-5 to TRBJ2-3, with a tentative D call TRBD2 (6 bases). The V and J ends lost 0 bases and 1 base respectively, with 8 bases between them. CDR3 length equals 15 residues. The germline CDR1 and CDR2 sequences are MNHEY and SVGAGI.

The sample holds a few counts of this clone. J is TRBJ2-5 and V is TRBV10-3, with 11 bases aligning to TRBD2. Germline V lookup: CDR1 ENHRY, CDR2 SYGVKD. The CDR3 covers 15 residues. Trimming took 2 bases from V and 5 from J; bases not matched to a gene: 4. The CDR3 DNA reads TGTGCCATCAGTGAGACTAGCGGGAGAGGGGAGACCCAGTACTTC. Protein sequence: CAISETSGRGETQYF.

This clone has a handful of counts. The chain joins TRBV7-6 to TRBJ1-2; D not resolved. This CDR3 is built from 13 residues. V lost 5 bases and J lost 8, with 15 bases in between. Germline CDR1 and CDR2: SGHVS and FNYEAQ. The DNA for the CDR3 is TGTGCCAGCAGCCCTATTTCGGGGATAGGCTACACCTTC. Encoded protein: CASSPISGIGYTF.

V usage is TRBV30 and J usage is TRBJ2-5; TRBD2 matches 8 bases. This CDR3 region has 16 residues. Germline CDR1 GTSNPN, CDR2 SVGIG (reference sequence). Trimming cost V 2 bases and J 1 base; bases outside gene matches: 9. In DNA form, the CDR3 reads TGTGCCTGGAGTCCGAGGGGCCTAGCGGGCCAAGAGACCCAGTACTTC. It codes for CAWSPRGLAGQETQYF. Full variable domain (rest looked up from reference TRBV30 and TRBJ2-5): SQTIHQWPATLVQPVGSPLSLECTVEGTSNPNLYWYRQAAGRGLQLLFYSVGIGQISSEVPQNLSASRPQDRQFILSSKKLLLSDSGFYLCAWSPRGLAGQETQYFGPGTRLLVL.